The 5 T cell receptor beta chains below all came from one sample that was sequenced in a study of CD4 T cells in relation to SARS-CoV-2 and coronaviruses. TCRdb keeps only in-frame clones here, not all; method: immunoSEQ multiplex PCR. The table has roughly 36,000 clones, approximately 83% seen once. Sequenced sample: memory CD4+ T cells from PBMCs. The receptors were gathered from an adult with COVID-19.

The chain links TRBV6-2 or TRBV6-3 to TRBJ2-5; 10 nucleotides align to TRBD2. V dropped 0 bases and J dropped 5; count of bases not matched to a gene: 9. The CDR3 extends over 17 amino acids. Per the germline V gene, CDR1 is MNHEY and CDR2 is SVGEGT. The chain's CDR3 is CASSYSISSGSRETQYF. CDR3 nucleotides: TGTGCCAGCAGTTACTCGATTTCTAGCGGGAGTCGTGAGACCCAGTACTTC.

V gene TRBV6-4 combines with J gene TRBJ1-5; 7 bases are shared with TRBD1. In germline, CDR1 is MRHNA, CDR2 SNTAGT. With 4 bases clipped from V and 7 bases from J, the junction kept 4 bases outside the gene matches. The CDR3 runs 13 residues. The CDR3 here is CASSADRAQPQHF. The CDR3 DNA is TGTGCCAGCAGTGCCGACAGGGCCCAGCCCCAGCATTTT.

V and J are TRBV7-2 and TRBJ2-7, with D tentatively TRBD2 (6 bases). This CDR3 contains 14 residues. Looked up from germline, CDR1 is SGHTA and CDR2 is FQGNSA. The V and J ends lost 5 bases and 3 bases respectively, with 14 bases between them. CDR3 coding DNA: TGTGCCAGCAGCCCGGGGACTGTCTACTACGAGCAGTACTTC. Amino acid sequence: CASSPGTVYYEQYF.

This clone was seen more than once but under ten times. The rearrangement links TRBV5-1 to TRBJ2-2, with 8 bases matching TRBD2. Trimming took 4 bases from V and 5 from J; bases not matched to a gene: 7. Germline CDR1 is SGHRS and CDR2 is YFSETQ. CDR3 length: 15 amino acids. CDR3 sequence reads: CASSPVGGRTGELFF. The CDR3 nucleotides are TGCGCCAGCAGCCCCGTTGGCGGGAGGACCGGGGAGCTGTTTTTT. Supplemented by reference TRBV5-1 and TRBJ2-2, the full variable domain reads KAGVTQTPRYLIKTRGQQVTLSCSPISGHRSVSWYQQTPGQGLQFLFEYFSETQRNKGNFPGRFSGRQFSNSRSEMNVSTLELGDSALYLCASSPVGGRTGELFFGEGSRLTVL.

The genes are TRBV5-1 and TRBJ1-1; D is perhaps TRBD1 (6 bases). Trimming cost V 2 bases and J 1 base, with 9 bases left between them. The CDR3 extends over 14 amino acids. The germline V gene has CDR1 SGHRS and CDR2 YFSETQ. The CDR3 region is CASSLLQGNTEAFF. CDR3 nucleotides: TGCGCCAGCAGCTTATTACAGGGGAACACTGAAGCTTTCTTT.